This T cell receptor (beta chain) was recorded in a study of T cells after yellow fever vaccination. Synthesis of TCR cDNA relied on 5'RACE template switching, which attached a universal primer site and UMIs. TCRdb re-called the 5' RACE reads through MiXCR, storing one row per CDR3 protein. The sample includes around 530,000 distinct CDR3 sequences, roughly a sixth of them seen just once. CDR1 is ENHRY, CDR2 SYGVKD, per germline. V was clipped by 3 bases and J by 8 bases, with 13 bases between them. This CDR3 region has 13 residues. This specimen consisted of PBMCs, obtained less than 6 days after the first yellow fever vaccination. The sequence was collected from a man aged 18 to 29 who received the YFV17D yellow fever vaccine. The chain uses TRBV10-3 and TRBJ1-2; D perhaps matches TRBD1 (5 bases). The CDR3 DNA reads TGTGCCATCAGTGATACATTCACAGGCGGCTACACCTTC. Translating gives CAISDTFTGGYTF.